This T cell receptor (beta chain) was recorded in a study of blood T cell repertoires in COVID-19. Clones were read by immunoSEQ multiplex PCR, and TCRdb kept only the in-frame ones, dropping some. The profile shows more than 95,000 clones, approximately 82% of them singletons. From germline, CDR1 is GTSNPN and CDR2 SVGIG (reference sequence). The junction had 2 bases not matched to a gene; V was cut back by 2 bases and J by 3 bases. The CDR3 spans 13 residues. This TCR came from a man aged 60 to 69 with acute or convalescent COVID-19. The sample taken for sequencing was peripheral blood. V gene TRBV30 combines with J gene TRBJ2-7; 9 bases are a match to TRBD1. The CDR3 DNA is TGTGCCTGGAGTCTGGACAGGGGCTACGAGCAGTACGTC. It specifies CAWSLDRGYEQYV.